This passage covers 21 T cell receptor beta chains from one sample sequenced in a study of blood T cell repertoires in COVID-19. Libraries were prepared by immunoSEQ multiplex PCR; TCRdb keeps only in-frame clonotypes and omits some of them. The sample records roughly 260,000 clones, roughly 89% being singletons. Sequencing was performed on PBMCs or T cells enriched from blood (not recorded which). The receptors were sampled from a woman aged 25 to 39 with acute COVID-19.

The chain is built from TRBV5-1 and TRBJ1-4, with D unclear. Germline values: CDR1 SGHRS, CDR2 YFSETQ. V gave up 0 bases and J gave up 11 bases, with 11 bases separating them. The CDR3 loop spans 13 amino acids. The CDR3, as DNA: TGCGCCAGCAGCTTGGACGTCTGGGCCAAACTGTTTTTT. Residues: CASSLDVWAKLFF.

As DNA, the CDR3 is TGCGCCAGCAGCCATGCCCAGGGGGAGACGAATGAGCAGTTCTTC. Its protein product is CASSHAQGETNEQFF. This rearrangement joins TRBV4-3 to TRBJ2-1, with 7 bases that match TRBD1. CDR3 length: 15 residues. J gave up 7 bases and V 3 bases, and 9 bases lay outside the gene matches. Germline V gives CDR1 LGHNA, CDR2 YSLEER.

The chain joins TRBV3-1 (or the pseudogene TRBV3-2) to TRBJ1-1, with D hard to call. This CDR3 has 18 amino acids. Trimming stripped 4 bases from V and 0 bases from J, with 21 bases between. Looked up from germline, CDR1 is LGHDT and CDR2 is YNNKEL (reference sequence). CDR3 DNA: TGTGCCAGCAGCCCGCTCTATTTTGGTGAAGATATGAACACTGAAGCTTTCTTT. It codes for CASSPLYFGEDMNTEAFF.

V gene TRBV2 combines with J gene TRBJ2-2; tentative D call: TRBD1 (6 bases). This CDR3 spans 19 amino acids. V gave up 6 bases and J gave up 3 bases, with 26 bases separating them. Germline-derived CDR1 and CDR2 are SNHLY and FYNNEI. The CDR3 protein is CASSLQGWRIGFDTGELFF. For the CDR3, the DNA is TGTGCCAGCAGCCTACAGGGCTGGAGGATTGGTTTCGACACCGGGGAGCTGTTTTTT.

The chain couples TRBV7-8 to TRBJ2-1; 8 positions agree with TRBD1. This CDR3 is 16 amino acids long. Germline CDR1 and CDR2: SGHVS and FQNEAQ. Trimming at V came to 1 base and at J to 7 bases, leaving 9 bases not matched to a gene. The CDR3 DNA reads as TGTGCCAGCAGCTTAGTAGCTACAGGGGGTACGAATGAGCAGTTCTTC. Amino acids: CASSLVATGGTNEQFF.

This clone was picked up a small number of times. The V call is TRBV5-6, the J call TRBJ1-2, with a weak D call TRBD1 (6 bases). The V gene lost 3 bases and the J gene lost 4 bases, with 10 bases spanning the gap. In germline, CDR1 is SGHDT, CDR2 YYEEEE. The CDR3 loop spans 13 amino acids. The CDR3 loop is CASSYRDTYGYTF. The DNA for the CDR3 is TGTGCCAGCAGCTACCGGGACACCTATGGCTACACCTTC.

The chain recombines TRBV6-6 with TRBJ1-1, with 10 bases lining up with TRBD1. The germline gives CDR1 MNHNY, CDR2 SVGAGI (reference sequence). V shed 10 bases, J shed 8 bases, and the junction held 16 bases outside the gene matches. This CDR3 has 15 residues. CDR3 residues: CATNEPGQGTTEAFF. The CDR3 DNA reads TGTGCCACCAATGAGCCGGGACAGGGGACAACCGAAGCTTTCTTT.

The genes are TRBV7-2 and TRBJ2-7, with 9 bases lining up with TRBD1. The CDR3 extends over 14 amino acids. Unmatched junction bases numbered 6, after V lost 5 bases and J lost 4 bases. CDR1 SGHTA and CDR2 FQGNSA come from the germline V gene. CDR3 nucleotide sequence: TGTGCCAGCAGCCACGGGACAGGGTGGTACGAGCAGTACTTC. It translates to CASSHGTGWYEQYF.

The gene calls are TRBV7-9 and TRBJ1-4; D is unclear. There are 15 residues in the CDR3. The V gene's germline CDR1 is SEHNR and CDR2 FQNEAQ (reference sequence). V gave up 5 bases and J gave up 7 bases, with 17 bases separating them. CDR3 nucleotides: TGTGCCAGCAGCGCCCGGGAGAGAGGTCGTGAAAAACTGTTTTTT. This codes for CASSARERGREKLFF.

The V gene is TRBV7-2, the J gene TRBJ2-2, with a possible D match to TRBD2 (6 bases). This CDR3 spans 15 amino acids. V shed 4 bases and J shed 4 bases, with 13 bases lying between them. Per germline, CDR1 SGHTA and CDR2 FQGNSA. The CDR3 nucleotides are TGTGCCAGCAGCTCAAGACGGGGACTCACCGGGGAGCTGTTTTTT. Its translation: CASSSRRGLTGELFF.

This clone occurred a few times. The V and J genes are TRBV27 and TRBJ1-5, with D unclear. Trimming took off 6 bases at V and 4 bases at J, with 7 bases between the two ends. The CDR3 sequence is 12 residues long. The V gene's germline CDR1 is MNHEY and CDR2 SMNVEV (reference sequence). CDR3 sequence: CASRGVNQPQHF. The CDR3 nucleotides read TGTGCCAGCAGGGGAGTGAATCAGCCCCAGCATTTT.

V usage is TRBV11-2 and J usage is TRBJ2-7; tentatively, D is TRBD1 (6 bases). V dropped 0 bases and J dropped 5 bases, with 20 bases sitting between them. Germline V gene sequence: CDR1 SGHAT, CDR2 FQNNGV. The CDR3 runs 17 residues. This CDR3 reads CASSLESPGAVGDEQYF. Here the CDR3 DNA reads TGTGCCAGCAGCTTAGAATCCCCAGGGGCGGTAGGGGACGAGCAGTACTTC.

The table lists this clone with a few counts. This chain connects TRBV6-5 to TRBJ2-7; 9 bases agree with TRBD1. The CDR3 has 16 residues. Trimming removed 2 bases from V and 2 bases from J; junction bases left unmatched: 7. CDR1 is MNHEY, CDR2 SVGAGI, per germline. For the CDR3, the DNA is TGTGCCAGCAGTTACGCGGGACAGGGAAGAACCTACGAGCAGTACTTC. It encodes CASSYAGQGRTYEQYF.

This chain links TRBV5-1 with TRBJ2-7, with a possible D match to TRBD1 (5 bases). The CDR3 covers 15 residues. V was clipped by 0 bases and J by 6 bases, with 16 bases between them. CDR1 and CDR2 from the germline V gene are SGHRS and YFSETQ. Written as DNA, the CDR3 is TGCGCCAGCAGCTTGGCGGGTTCAGCTGGGGCCGAGCAGTACTTC. It translates to CASSLAGSAGAEQYF.

J is TRBJ2-1 and V is TRBV25-1; TRBD1 agrees at 7 bases. V was clipped by 4 bases and J by 12 bases; unmatched bases: 12. This CDR3 spans 14 amino acids. Germline CDR1 is MGHDK and CDR2 is SYGVNS. The CDR3 sequence is CASSVGGPSNGQFF. CDR3 bases: TGTGCCAGCAGTGTAGGGGGCCCGTCAAACGGGCAGTTCTTC.

The chain couples TRBV27 to TRBJ2-2; no firm D call. The V gene lost 5 bases and the J gene lost 13 bases, with 17 bases spanning the gap. The germline V gene encodes CDR1 MNHEY and CDR2 SMNVEV (reference sequence). The CDR3 loop spans 13 amino acids. CDR3 protein: CASSPSLTGVLFF. The CDR3 coding sequence is TGTGCCAGCAGTCCCTCATTAACCGGTGTGCTGTTTTTT.

V gene TRBV5-1 combines with J gene TRBJ1-2, with D uncertain. Trimming removed 7 bases from V and 2 bases from J, with 24 bases in between. The CDR3 runs to 17 residues. From germline, CDR1 is SGHRS and CDR2 YFSETQ. Here the CDR3 reads CASSSVPGGDNNYGYTF. CDR3 nucleotide sequence: TGCGCCAGCTCGTCCGTCCCGGGAGGTGATAACAACTATGGCTACACCTTC.

In its sample, this clone was seen a few times. Other DNA sequences within the sample encode an identical CDR3. The chain joins TRBV4-3 to TRBJ1-2; 10 positions match TRBD1. Germline V gene sequence: CDR1 LGHNA, CDR2 YSLEER. Trimming cost V 1 base and J 6 bases; bases outside gene matches: 2. The CDR3 has 14 residues. CDR3 in DNA: TGCGCCAGCAGCCAAGGGGACAGGGGACATGGCTACACCTTC. This translates into CASSQGDRGHGYTF.

This chain connects TRBV30 to TRBJ1-6; no clear D gene. The V and J ends lost 1 base and 0 bases respectively, with 7 bases between them. Germline CDR1 is GTSNPN and CDR2 is SVGIG (reference sequence). The CDR3 runs to 15 residues. CDR3 nucleotide sequence: TGTGCCTGGAGTGACCCCGGCTCCTATAATTCACCCCTCCACTTT. It specifies CAWSDPGSYNSPLHF. Full variable domain (rest looked up from reference TRBV30 and TRBJ1-6): SQTIHQWPATLVQPVGSPLSLECTVEGTSNPNLYWYRQAAGRGLQLLFYSVGIGQISSEVPQNLSASRPQDRQFILSSKKLLLSDSGFYLCAWSDPGSYNSPLHFGNGTRLTVT.

The V and J genes are TRBV7-2 and TRBJ1-1, with D possibly matching TRBD1 (5 bases). The CDR3 contains 13 residues. Germline assignment: CDR1 SGHTA and CDR2 FQGNSA. Trimming took 5 bases from V and 5 from J, leaving 12 bases between them. CDR3 bases: TGTGCCAGCAGCACCCCGGGGGGGACTGAAGCTTTCTTT. This gives the protein CASSTPGGTEAFF.

This clone was counted once. The chain is built from TRBV19 and TRBJ1-1, with TRBD1 matching over 8 bases. The CDR3 loop spans 16 amino acids. V lost 4 bases to trimming and J lost 1 base; unmatched junction nucleotides: 8. CDR1 is LNHDA, CDR2 SQIVND, per germline (reference sequence). This CDR3 is CASSNHRGVPNTEAFF. In DNA form, the CDR3 reads TGTGCCAGTAGTAACCACAGGGGGGTGCCGAACACTGAAGCTTTCTTT.